The present entry profiles one T cell receptor (beta chain) with its context. The record originates from a study of patients and donors after allogeneic stem cell transplantation. TCRdb processed the RT-PCR reads anew with MiXCR; each CDR3 protein has one entry. The sample lists roughly 180,000 distinct CDR3 sequences, around two fifths occurring once. The CDR3 is 16 residues long. Losses at the gene ends were 0 bases for V and 1 base for J; bases not matched to a gene: 4. CDR1 is LGHNA, CDR2 YSLEER, per germline. This sequence originates from a human donor who was either an allogeneic HSCT recipient or a stem cell or donor lymphocyte infusion donor (not recorded which). It is not recorded whose cells these are; they may come from a transplant donor. Sequencing was carried out using blood, either unsorted or a sorted T cell fraction (not recorded which). The chain has TRBV4-3 and TRBJ1-2, with 8 bases identical to TRBD1. The DNA of the CDR3 is TGCGCCAGCAGCCAAGAGTGGACAGGGTATAACTATGGCTACACCTTC. Translating gives CASSQEWTGYNYGYTF.